The clone carrying this TCR beta chain was observed once. The antigen remains unidentified. These data come from a study of T cells in Graves' hyperthyroidism and ophthalmopathy. The study, taken as a whole, reports: Most thyroid clonotypes that were expanded above 0.001 also turned up in blood.

There are 16 residues in the CDR3. Trimming stripped 1 base from V and 8 bases from J, with 20 bases between. Per the germline V gene, CDR1 is SGHTA and CDR2 is FQGNSA. Uncontrolled infections, other autoimmune diseases, pregnancy or lactation led to exclusion of patients. The diagnostic basis comprised clinical symptoms, serum thyroxine and TRAb, thyroid ultrasound and orbital computed tomography. Amplified regions were TCR beta CDR3 sequences from RNA transcripts. First-round RT-PCR of the TCR CDR3 relied on the HTBI primer set. Each CDR3 protein gets one entry after TCRdb re-called the multiplex PCR reads with MiXCR. This sample has 550,000 to 600,000 distinct CDR3 sequences, with around 46% found just once.

The material sequenced was peripheral blood or thyroid tissue (not recorded which). This TCR was sampled from an adult woman with Graves' disease, either hyperthyroidism or ophthalmopathy (not recorded which). The chain joins TRBV7-2 to TRBJ2-5; tentatively, D is TRBD2 (6 bases). CDR3 coding DNA: TGTGCCAGCAGCTTAGTTGCCTGGGGGGACTCCGGTACCCAGTACTTC. Its translation: CASSLVAWGDSGTQYF.